This passage covers 21 T cell receptor beta chains from one sample sequenced in a study of human CD4 T cells and Enterobacteriaceae (TCRdb year 2020). Libraries were made using the immunoSEQ multiplex PCR assay. Sourced from immuneACCESS, this table was stored by TCRdb with only in-frame sequences that have V and J called. A share of the clones is absent; for the studies checked, an unresolved V gene accounts for under half, and the remainder has no known explanation. The sample profile shows roughly 28,000 clones; 70% to 90% of them were found once. The biggest ten clones account for roughly 0.88% of the sample. Memory CD4+ T cells, defined as all CD4+ cells except CD45RA+CCR7+CD95- naive cells, were FACS-sorted on a FACSAria III to over 95% purity. Sequencing input: memory CD4+ T cells from blood. The cell subset or site label of this sample denotes: total memory CD4 T cells sorted directly ex vivo, unstimulated. The source is a human donor in good health.

The rearrangement joins TRBV27 to TRBJ2-3; D not resolved. Trimming removed 5 bases at V and 4 bases at J, with 7 bases between. CDR1 is MNHEY and CDR2 is SMNVEV in the germline V gene (reference sequence). This CDR3 region has 12 residues. The CDR3, as DNA: TGTGCCAGCAGTCCCTCGGCAGATACGCAGTATTTT. It is translated as CASSPSADTQYF.

The CDR3 DNA follows: TGTGCCAGCAGTGAAGTGGTGCGGACTAAGTTCTTC. It specifies CASSEVVRTKFF. This sequence joins TRBV2 and TRBJ2-1, with D tentatively TRBD2 (6 bases). Germline CDR1 is SNHLY and CDR2 is FYNNEI. The V end lost 1 base, the J end lost 14 bases, and 12 bases lay between the germline ends. The CDR3 runs to 12 residues.

The chain carries TRBV5-1 and TRBJ2-5; D uncertain. The V gene's germline CDR1 is SGHRS and CDR2 YFSETQ. The CDR3 consists of 15 residues. V lost 0 bases and J 2 bases, leaving 11 bases between the germline ends. CDR3 loop: CASSLGAPPQETQYF. CDR3 sequence (DNA): TGCGCCAGCAGCTTGGGGGCCCCCCCACAAGAGACCCAGTACTTC.

The chain recombines TRBV11-2 with TRBJ2-7, with a possible D match to TRBD1 (5 bases). CDR3 length: 15 residues. Trimming removed 5 bases from V and 6 bases from J, with 20 bases in between. Germline V gene data show CDR1 as SGHAT and CDR2 as FQNNGV. As DNA, the CDR3 is TGTGCCAGCAGCCTTTTTCAGGGTGGAATAGGCGAGCAGTACTTC. Translated: CASSLFQGGIGEQYF. Full variable domain (outside the CDR3, taken from reference TRBV11-2 and TRBJ2-7): EAGVAQSPRYKIIEKRQSVAFWCNPISGHATLYWYQQILGQGPKLLIQFQNNGVVDDSQLPKDRFSAERLKGVDSTLKIQPAKLEDSAVYLCASSLFQGGIGEQYFGPGTRLTVT.

The chain links TRBV5-6 to TRBJ2-7, with TRBD1 matching over 9 bases. Unmatched junction bases numbered 5, after V lost 4 bases and J lost 3 bases. This CDR3 region has 14 residues. Germline lookup yields CDR1 SGHDT and CDR2 YYEEEE. CDR3 amino acids: CASSKGQGIYEQYF. The CDR3 coding sequence is TGTGCCAGCAGCAAGGGACAGGGCATCTACGAGCAGTACTTC. The full variable domain, rest sourced from reference TRBV5-6 and TRBJ2-7, is DAGVTQSPTHLIKTRGQQVTLRCSPKSGHDTVSWYQQALGQGPQFIFQYYEEEERQRGNFPDRFSGHQFPNYSSELNVNALLLGDSALYLCASSKGQGIYEQYFGPGTRLTVT.

The J gene is TRBJ2-1, the V gene TRBV25-1; 7 bases match TRBD1. After removal of 5 bases from V and 5 bases from J, the junction contained 12 bases not matched to a gene. The CDR3 is made up of 16 amino acids. The germline CDR1 and CDR2 sequences are MGHDK and SYGVNS. CDR3 loop: CASSFPRQGLDNEQFF. The CDR3 DNA is TGTGCCAGCAGTTTCCCCAGACAGGGTCTCGACAATGAGCAGTTCTTC.

The chain recombines TRBV11-2 with TRBJ1-2; possibly TRBD1 for D (5 bases). The germline CDR1 and CDR2 sequences are SGHAT and FQNNGV. V dropped 5 bases and J dropped 4 bases, with 14 bases sitting between them. The CDR3 contains 14 residues. The CDR3 region has the DNA TGTGCCAGCAGCCACGGGCAGGACACCTATGGCTACACCTTC. It translates to CASSHGQDTYGYTF.

The V gene is TRBV5-1, the J gene TRBJ2-2; D might be TRBD2 (6 bases). Germline CDR1 SGHRS, CDR2 YFSETQ. This CDR3 has 14 residues. V shed 5 bases and J shed 2 bases, with 10 bases lying between them. The CDR3 is CASRSSGNTGELFF. The CDR3 DNA sequence: TGCGCCAGCAGGAGTAGCGGTAACACCGGGGAGCTGTTTTTT.

This clone showed up just once. J is TRBJ1-1 and V is TRBV18, with TRBD1 matching 10 bases. CDR1 KGHSH and CDR2 LQKENI come from the germline V gene. J was trimmed by 8 bases and V by 6 bases; bases with no gene match: 3. This CDR3 region has 12 residues. The CDR3 loop is CASSQGQGEAFF. The DNA of the CDR3 is TGTGCCAGCTCCCAGGGACAGGGGGAAGCTTTCTTT. Together with reference TRBV18 and TRBJ1-1, the CDR3 gives the full variable domain: NAGVMQNPRHLVRRRGQEARLRCSPMKGHSHVYWYRQLPEEGLKFMVYLQKENIIDESGMPKERFSAEFPKEGPSILRIQQVVRGDSAAYFCASSQGQGEAFFGQGTRLTVV.

Only one count was recorded for this clone. The chain couples TRBV10-1 to TRBJ2-7; TRBD1 matches 9 bases. V lost 7 bases to trimming and J lost 7 bases; unmatched junction nucleotides: 8. The CDR3 runs to 13 residues. The germline V gene has CDR1 WNHNN and CDR2 SYGVQD (reference sequence). CDR3 residues: CASTPGTGNEQYF. In DNA form, the CDR3 reads TGCGCCAGCACCCCCGGGACAGGGAATGAGCAGTACTTC.

The chain uses TRBV5-5 and TRBJ2-6, with D tentatively TRBD1 or TRBD2 (5 bases each). V lost 2 bases and J lost 2, with 14 bases in between. CDR1 is SGHKS and CDR2 is YYEKEE in the germline V gene (reference sequence). CDR3 length: 17 amino acids. CDR3 coding DNA: TGTGCCAGCAGCTTATTGACAGACGGGGCTGGGGCCAACGTCCTGACTTTC. Its protein is CASSLLTDGAGANVLTF.

The chain uses TRBV6-5 and TRBJ1-2; no definite D call. CDR1 MNHEY and CDR2 SVGAGI come from the germline V gene. This CDR3 region has 15 residues. The ends were cut back, 6 bases at V and 3 bases at J, with 17 bases in the middle. The CDR3 sequence: CASSYVGQRYYGYTF. The CDR3 DNA is TGTGCCAGCAGCTACGTGGGCCAAAGATACTATGGCTACACCTTC.

The chain couples TRBV21-1 to TRBJ2-7; the D call in the table, TRBD1, was not verified against the DNA. TRBV21-1 is described as a pseudogene. There are 17 residues in the CDR3. CDR3 in amino acids: CASSKKGVGQVSYEQYF. The DNA of the CDR3 is TGTGCCAGCAGCAAAAAGGGGGTCGGACAGGTATCCTACGAGCAGTACTTC.

Here the CDR3 reads CASSEVGDGYTF. For the CDR3, the DNA is TGTGCCAGCAGTGAAGTTGGGGATGGCTACACCTTC. The J gene is TRBJ1-2, the V gene TRBV6-1; no reliable D call. CDR3 length equals 12 residues. Looked up from germline, CDR1 is MNHNS and CDR2 is SASEGT. Trimming removed 1 base from V and 6 bases from J, with 6 bases in between.

The rearrangement links TRBV20-1 to TRBJ2-5; TRBD2 might be the D (6 bases). Trimming took off 4 bases at V and 3 bases at J, with 6 bases between the two ends. The CDR3 length is 11 residues. Looked up from germline, CDR1 is DFQATT and CDR2 is SNEGSKA (reference sequence). CDR3 region: CSAIAEETQYF. CDR3 bases: TGCAGTGCTATAGCGGAAGAGACCCAGTACTTC.

The genes are TRBV5-1 and TRBJ2-7; the match to TRBD2 covers 9 bases. Germline V gene data show CDR1 as SGHRS and CDR2 as YFSETQ. J was trimmed by 2 bases and V by 6 bases; bases with no gene match: 6. The CDR3 has 14 residues. The CDR3 sequence is CASNQRGDTYEQYF. The CDR3 DNA reads TGCGCCAGCAACCAGCGGGGGGATACCTACGAGCAGTACTTC.

This chain joins TRBV9 and TRBJ2-5, with 7 positions matching TRBD2. Germline-derived CDR1 and CDR2 are SGDLS and YYNGEE. The CDR3 is 14 amino acids. Trimming removed 0 bases from V and 5 bases from J; junction bases left unmatched: 4. CDR3 nucleotides: TGTGCCAGCAGCGTAGAGGGAGGGTTGGAGACCCAGTACTTC. Its translation is CASSVEGGLETQYF.

This chain links TRBV12-5 with TRBJ2-2, with D possibly being TRBD1 (6 bases). From germline, CDR1 is LGHNT and CDR2 FRNRAP. The CDR3 covers 13 residues. V was clipped by 6 bases and J by 1 base, with 6 bases between them. DNA for the CDR3: TGTGCTAGTGGGACAGGGAACACCGGGGAGCTGTTTTTT. Translating it yields CASGTGNTGELFF. Variable domain in full (rest from reference TRBV12-5 and TRBJ2-2): DARVTQTPRHKVTEMGQEVTMRCQPILGHNTVFWYRQTMMQGLELLAYFRNRAPLDDSGMPKDRFSAEMPDATLATLKIQPSEPRDSAVYFCASGTGNTGELFFGEGSRLTVL.

The chain combines TRBV7-2 with TRBJ1-5, with a possible D match to TRBD1 (5 bases). The length of the CDR3 is 15 residues. With 2 bases removed from V and 3 bases from J, the gap between germline ends came to 11 bases. Per the germline V gene, CDR1 is SGHTA and CDR2 is FQGNSA. The CDR3 is CASSLRRQLNQPQHF. CDR3 nucleotide sequence: TGTGCCAGCAGCTTAAGGCGACAGCTCAATCAGCCCCAGCATTTT.

The gene calls are TRBV10-3 and TRBJ2-7; D call uncertain. Germline loops: CDR1 ENHRY, CDR2 SYGVKD. Between the trimmed V and J ends, which lost 2 bases and 7 bases, there was a span of 12 bases. This CDR3 region has 13 residues. Written as DNA, the CDR3 is TGTGCCATCAGTGAGGGGCCCCAACCAGAGCAGTACTTC. Translation: CAISEGPQPEQYF.

This chain joins TRBV19 and TRBJ1-5; D is uncertain. The CDR3 totals 12 residues. Looked up from germline, CDR1 is LNHDA and CDR2 is SQIVND (reference sequence). Trimming removed 7 bases from V and 3 bases from J, with 7 bases in between. The CDR3 loop is CASTQSNQPQHF. In nucleotides, the CDR3 is TGTGCCAGTACTCAGTCCAATCAGCCCCAGCATTTT.